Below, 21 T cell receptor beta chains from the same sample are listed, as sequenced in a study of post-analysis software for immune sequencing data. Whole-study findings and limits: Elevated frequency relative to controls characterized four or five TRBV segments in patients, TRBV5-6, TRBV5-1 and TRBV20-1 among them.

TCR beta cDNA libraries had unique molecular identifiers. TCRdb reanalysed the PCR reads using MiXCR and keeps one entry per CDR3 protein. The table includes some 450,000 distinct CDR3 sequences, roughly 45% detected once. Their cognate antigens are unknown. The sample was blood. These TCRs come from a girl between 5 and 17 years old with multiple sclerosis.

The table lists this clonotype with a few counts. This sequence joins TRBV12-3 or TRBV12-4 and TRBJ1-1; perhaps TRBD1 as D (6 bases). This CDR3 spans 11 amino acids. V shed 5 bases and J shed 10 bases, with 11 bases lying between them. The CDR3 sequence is CASSAQGTAFF. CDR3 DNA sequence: TGTGCCAGCAGTGCACAGGGAACAGCTTTCTTT.

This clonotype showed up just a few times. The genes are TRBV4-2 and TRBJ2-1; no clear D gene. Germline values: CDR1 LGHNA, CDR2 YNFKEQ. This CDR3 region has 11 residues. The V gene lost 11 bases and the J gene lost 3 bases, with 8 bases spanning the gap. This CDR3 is CAAESYNEQFF. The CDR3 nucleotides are TGTGCCGCTGAGAGCTACAATGAGCAGTTCTTC.

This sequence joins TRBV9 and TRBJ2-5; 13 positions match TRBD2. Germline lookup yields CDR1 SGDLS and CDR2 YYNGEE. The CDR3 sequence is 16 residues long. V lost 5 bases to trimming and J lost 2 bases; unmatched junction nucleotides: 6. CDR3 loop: CASSPTGLAGQETQYF. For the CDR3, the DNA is TGTGCCAGCAGTCCGACGGGACTAGCGGGACAAGAGACCCAGTACTTC.

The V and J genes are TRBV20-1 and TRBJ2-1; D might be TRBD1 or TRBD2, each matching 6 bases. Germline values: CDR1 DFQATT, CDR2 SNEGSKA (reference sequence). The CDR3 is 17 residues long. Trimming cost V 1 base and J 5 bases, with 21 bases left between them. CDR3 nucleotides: TGCAGTGCTAGAGCTTTAGGGGGGACTGGCGGGAACAATGAGCAGTTCTTC. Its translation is CSARALGGTGGNNEQFF.

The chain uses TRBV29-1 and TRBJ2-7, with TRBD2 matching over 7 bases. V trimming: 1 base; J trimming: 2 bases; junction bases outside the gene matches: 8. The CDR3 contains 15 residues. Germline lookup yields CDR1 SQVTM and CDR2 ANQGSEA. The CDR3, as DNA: TGCAGCGTTGAAGTACCCCGGACTAGTACCTACGAGCAGTACTTC. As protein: CSVEVPRTSTYEQYF.

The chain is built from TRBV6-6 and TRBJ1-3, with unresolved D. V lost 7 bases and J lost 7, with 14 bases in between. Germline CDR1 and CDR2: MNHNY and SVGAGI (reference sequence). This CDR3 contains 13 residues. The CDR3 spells CASTWRAGNTIYF. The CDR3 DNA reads TGTGCCAGCACCTGGAGGGCCGGCAACACCATATATTTT.

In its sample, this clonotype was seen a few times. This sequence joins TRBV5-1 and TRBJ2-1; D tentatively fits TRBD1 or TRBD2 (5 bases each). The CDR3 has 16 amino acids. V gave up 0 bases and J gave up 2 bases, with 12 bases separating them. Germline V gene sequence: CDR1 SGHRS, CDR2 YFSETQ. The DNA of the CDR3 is TGCGCCAGCAGCTTGGATGGGGGTCCCCCCTACAATGAGCAGTTCTTC. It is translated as CASSLDGGPPYNEQFF.

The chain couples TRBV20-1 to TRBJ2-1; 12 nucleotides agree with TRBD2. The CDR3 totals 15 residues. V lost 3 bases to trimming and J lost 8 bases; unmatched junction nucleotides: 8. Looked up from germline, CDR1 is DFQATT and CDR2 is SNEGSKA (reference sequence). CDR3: CSARSLAGGLDEQFF. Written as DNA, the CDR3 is TGCAGTGCTAGGTCCCTAGCGGGAGGGCTGGATGAGCAGTTCTTC.

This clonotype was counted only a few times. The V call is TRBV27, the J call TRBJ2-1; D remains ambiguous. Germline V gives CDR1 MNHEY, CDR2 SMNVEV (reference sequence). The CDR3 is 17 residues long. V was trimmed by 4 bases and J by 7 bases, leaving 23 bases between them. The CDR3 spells CASSSAGRAPPRNEQFF. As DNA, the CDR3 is TGTGCCAGCAGTTCCGCCGGTAGAGCGCCCCCACGGAATGAGCAGTTCTTC.

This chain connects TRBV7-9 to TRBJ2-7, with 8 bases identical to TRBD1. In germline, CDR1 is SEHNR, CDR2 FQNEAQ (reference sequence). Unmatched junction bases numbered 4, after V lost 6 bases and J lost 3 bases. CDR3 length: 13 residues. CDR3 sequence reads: CASSNGQGYEQYF. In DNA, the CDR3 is TGTGCCAGCAGTAACGGACAGGGCTACGAGCAGTACTTC.

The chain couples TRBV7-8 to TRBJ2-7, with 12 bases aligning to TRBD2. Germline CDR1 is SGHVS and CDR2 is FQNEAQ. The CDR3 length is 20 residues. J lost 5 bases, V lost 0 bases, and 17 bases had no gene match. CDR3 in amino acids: CASSLARVWLAGGPENEQYF. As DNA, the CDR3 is TGTGCCAGCAGCTTAGCGCGGGTTTGGCTAGCGGGAGGGCCTGAAAACGAGCAGTACTTC.

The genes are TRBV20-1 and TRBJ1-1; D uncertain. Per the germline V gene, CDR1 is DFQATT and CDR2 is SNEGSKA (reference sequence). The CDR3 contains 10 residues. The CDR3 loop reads CSVGNTEAFF. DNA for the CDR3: TGCTCGGTGGGAAACACTGAAGCTTTCTTT.

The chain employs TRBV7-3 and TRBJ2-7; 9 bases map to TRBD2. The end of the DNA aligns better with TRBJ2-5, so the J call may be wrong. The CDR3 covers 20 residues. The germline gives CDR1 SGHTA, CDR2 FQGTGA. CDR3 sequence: CASSFGTSLSLGKYQETQYF. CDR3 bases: TGTGCCAGCAGCTTCGGGACTAGCCTGAGCCTGGGGAAGTACCAAGAGACCCAGTACTTC.

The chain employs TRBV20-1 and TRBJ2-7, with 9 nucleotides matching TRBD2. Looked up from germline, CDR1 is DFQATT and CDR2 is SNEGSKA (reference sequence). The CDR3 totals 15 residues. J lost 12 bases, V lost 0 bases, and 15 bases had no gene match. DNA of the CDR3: TGCAGTGCTAGAGACCTTATAGCGGGAGAAGTTTCACCGTACTTC. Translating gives CSARDLIAGEVSPYF.

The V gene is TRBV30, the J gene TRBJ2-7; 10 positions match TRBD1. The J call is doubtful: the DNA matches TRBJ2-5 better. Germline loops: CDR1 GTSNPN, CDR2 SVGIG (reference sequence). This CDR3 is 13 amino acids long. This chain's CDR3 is CAWDGTGDETQYF. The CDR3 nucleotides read TGTGCCTGGGACGGGACAGGGGATGAGACCCAGTACTTC.

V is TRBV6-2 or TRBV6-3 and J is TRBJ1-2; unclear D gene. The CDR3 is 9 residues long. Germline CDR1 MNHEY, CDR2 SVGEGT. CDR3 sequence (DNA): TGTGCGATCAAGGTGGGCTACACCTTC. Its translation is CAIKVGYTF.

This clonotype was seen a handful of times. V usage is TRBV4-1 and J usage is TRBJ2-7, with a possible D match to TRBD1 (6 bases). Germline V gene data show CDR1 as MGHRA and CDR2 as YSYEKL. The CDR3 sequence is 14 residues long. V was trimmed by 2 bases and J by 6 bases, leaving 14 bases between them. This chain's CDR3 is CASSQTGTPLEQYF. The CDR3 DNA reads TGCGCCAGCAGCCAAACCGGGACACCCCTCGAGCAGTACTTC.

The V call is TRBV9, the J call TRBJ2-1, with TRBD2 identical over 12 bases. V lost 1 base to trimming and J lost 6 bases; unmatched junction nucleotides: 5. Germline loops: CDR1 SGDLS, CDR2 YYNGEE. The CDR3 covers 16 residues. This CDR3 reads CASSVQVLAGGNEQFF. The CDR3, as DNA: TGTGCCAGCAGCGTACAGGTACTAGCGGGAGGCAATGAGCAGTTCTTC.

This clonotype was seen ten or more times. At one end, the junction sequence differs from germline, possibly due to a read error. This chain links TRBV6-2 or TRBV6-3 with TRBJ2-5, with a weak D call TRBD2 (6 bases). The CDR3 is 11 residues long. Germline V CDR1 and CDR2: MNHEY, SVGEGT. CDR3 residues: CASSRGETQYF. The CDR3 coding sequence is TGTGCTAGCAGCCGGGGGGAGACCCAGTACTTC.

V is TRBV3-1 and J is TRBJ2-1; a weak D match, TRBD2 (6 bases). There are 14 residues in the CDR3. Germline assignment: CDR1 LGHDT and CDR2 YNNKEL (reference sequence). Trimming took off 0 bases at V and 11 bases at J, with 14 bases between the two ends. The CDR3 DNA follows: TGTGCCAGCAGCCAAGAGGCGGGGAAGGGGAAGCAGTTCTTC. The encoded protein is CASSQEAGKGKQFF.

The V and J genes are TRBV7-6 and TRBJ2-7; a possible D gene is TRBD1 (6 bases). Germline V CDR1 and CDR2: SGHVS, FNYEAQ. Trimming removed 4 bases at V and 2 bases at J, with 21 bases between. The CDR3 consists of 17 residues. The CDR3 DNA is TGTGCCAGCAGCTCCTCCTTAACAGGGCCCTATGCCTACGAGCAGTACTTC. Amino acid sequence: CASSSSLTGPYAYEQYF.